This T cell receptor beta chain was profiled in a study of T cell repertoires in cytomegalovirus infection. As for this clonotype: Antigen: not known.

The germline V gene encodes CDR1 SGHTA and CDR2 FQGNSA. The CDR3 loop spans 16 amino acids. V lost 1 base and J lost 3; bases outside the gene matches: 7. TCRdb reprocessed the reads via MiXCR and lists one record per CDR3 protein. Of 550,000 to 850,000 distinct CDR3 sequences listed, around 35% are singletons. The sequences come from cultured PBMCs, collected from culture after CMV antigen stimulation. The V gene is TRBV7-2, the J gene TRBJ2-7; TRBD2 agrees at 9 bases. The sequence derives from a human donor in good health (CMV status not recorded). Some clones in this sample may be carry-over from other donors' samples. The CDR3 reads CASSLVSAGGGYEQYF. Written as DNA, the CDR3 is TGTGCCAGCAGCTTAGTTAGTGCGGGAGGGGGCTACGAGCAGTACTTC.